This TCR beta chain derives from a study of spatial heterogeneity in lung cancer. Germline CDR1 MDHEN, CDR2 SYDVKM. V lost 6 bases and J lost 8, with 10 bases in between. The CDR3 spans 12 residues. Study-wide findings and caveats: At resection, ubiquitous expanded tumor TCRs appeared in blood more than at follow-up.

This clonotype was observed many times. What it binds is not known. The time point: sample taken at primary tumor resection. The approximately 69 donors had untreated early-stage non-small cell lung cancer. Whole RNA from tumor, nontumor lung or frozen PBMC was sequenced unsorted. TCR cDNA molecules were tagged individually, and each one carried a unique molecular identifier. TCRdb itself ran the 5' RACE reads through MiXCR, one entry per CDR3 protein. The table shows 9,500 to 12,000 distinct CDR3 sequences, with about 6% occurring only once. The J gene is TRBJ1-4, the V gene TRBV28; a weak D match, TRBD1 (6 bases). The specimen comprised PBMCs, sampled at surgery. The receptor was derived from a male donor with early-stage non-small cell lung cancer. The CDR3 loop reads CASSNRVEKLFF. The CDR3 DNA reads as TGTGCCAGCAGCAACAGGGTCGAAAAACTGTTTTTT.